The clone carrying this TCR beta chain has ten or more counts. No antigen is known for it. The sample is drawn from a study of T-cell memory formation after mild COVID-19. Findings and caveats of the study: The appearance of some responding clones in pre-infection memory suggested that cross-reactive memory joined. A balance of CD4 and CD8 characterized clones contracting day 15 to 85, whereas later expanders leaned CD4+.

With 3 bases removed from V and 0 bases from J, the gap between germline ends came to 9 bases. Germline CDR1 reads SGHVS; CDR2 reads FQNEAQ. This CDR3 has 15 amino acids. Constant-segment primers served in 5'RACE that generated TCR alpha and TCR beta cDNA libraries bearing sample barcodes and UMIs. TCRdb itself ran the 5' RACE reads through MiXCR, one entry per CDR3 protein. The table records 200,000 or so distinct CDR3 sequences, over 9.5% of them present only once. The specimen was PBMCs or a T cell subset sorted from them (not recorded which). This TCR was recovered from a young man who had mild COVID-19 (a few samples of this study predate the infection). Cell type and time point are not known. The chain recombines TRBV7-8 with TRBJ2-1; D call uncertain. In DNA form, the CDR3 reads TGTGCCAGCAGCTTGGGTCAGGCCTCCTACAATGAGCAGTTCTTC. Protein sequence: CASSLGQASYNEQFF.